What follows are 14 T cell receptor beta chains derived from one specimen sequenced in a study of cytomegalovirus exposure and HLA in healthy donors (dated 2017 in TCRdb). The receptor library was made with the immunoSEQ multiplex PCR assay. For the multiplex PCR, a mixture combining 60 forward primers for TCR Vbeta segments and 13 reverse primers for TCR Jbeta segments was used. The immuneACCESS repertoire file appears here via TCRdb, limited to in-frame rearrangements. These files lack a portion of the clones; in checked studies, under half of the deficit traces to unresolved V genes, and the cause of the others is not known. For this sample there are roughly 150,000 clones; over 70% appear just once. Around 3% of the sample goes to the ten largest clones. What was sequenced was PBMCs. These receptors came from a male donor in good health and CMV-seronegative.

There are a few counts of this clone. The chain carries TRBV25-1 and TRBJ1-3; the D gene is possibly TRBD1 (5 bases). Per germline, CDR1 MGHDK and CDR2 SYGVNS. V was shortened by 3 bases and J by 7 bases, with 10 bases between the two germline ends. This CDR3 has 13 amino acids. The CDR3: CASSEPGGNTIYF. CDR3 coding DNA: TGTGCCAGCAGTGAGCCCGGGGGTAACACCATATATTTT.

The chain joins TRBV7-9 to TRBJ1-3; D gene ambiguous. Trimming stripped 1 base from V and 0 bases from J, with 13 bases between. The CDR3 length is 17 residues. Germline CDR1 is SEHNR and CDR2 is FQNEAQ (reference sequence). CDR3 bases: TGTGCCAGCAGCTTAGACAGTGTGTCCTACTCTGGAAACACCATATATTTT. It translates to CASSLDSVSYSGNTIYF.

The chain joins TRBV28 to TRBJ2-7; TRBD2 agrees at 8 bases. The CDR3 extends over 12 amino acids. Per germline, CDR1 MDHEN and CDR2 SYDVKM. Unmatched junction bases numbered 5, after V lost 10 bases and J lost 3 bases. The CDR3 sequence is CATSGGYYEQYF. CDR3 nucleotide sequence: TGTGCCACCTCGGGGGGGTACTACGAGCAGTACTTC.

The chain links TRBV7-3 to TRBJ2-5; the D gene is possibly TRBD2 (7 bases). V was pared by 1 base and J by 4 bases, with 19 bases between. From germline, CDR1 is SGHTA and CDR2 FQGTGA. This CDR3 is built from 17 residues. Here the CDR3 DNA reads TGTGCCAGCAGCTTAAGGGGAGGAGGGGGAGGGGGAGAGACCCAGTACTTC. It codes for CASSLRGGGGGGETQYF.

The rearrangement uses TRBV25-1 and TRBJ2-7; no definite D call. There are 13 residues in the CDR3. V was clipped by 4 bases and J by 5 bases, with 12 bases between them. Germline-derived CDR1 and CDR2 are MGHDK and SYGVNS. As DNA, the CDR3 is TGTGCCAGCAGTGGCCTATCTCAGGACGAGCAGTACTTC. Amino acids: CASSGLSQDEQYF.

The genes are TRBV27 and TRBJ1-1, with 9 nucleotides matching TRBD1. The CDR3 is 13 residues long. Germline V lookup: CDR1 MNHEY, CDR2 SMNVEV (reference sequence). V shed 8 bases, J shed 5 bases, and the junction held 6 bases outside the gene matches. The CDR3 DNA reads TGTGCCAGCCTGGACAGGGGCGAGACTGAAGCTTTCTTT. It is translated as CASLDRGETEAFF.

Details on this clone: The same CDR3 is also encoded by other DNA sequences in this sample. The V call is TRBV5-1, the J call TRBJ1-2; D is unresolved. CDR1 and CDR2 (germline): SGHRS, YFSETQ. The CDR3 covers 13 residues. The V and J ends lost 2 bases and 2 bases respectively, with 7 bases between them. The CDR3 DNA reads as TGCGCCAGCAGCTTCGGAGAGAACTATGGCTACACCTTC. As protein: CASSFGENYGYTF.

This chain uses TRBV29-1 with TRBJ1-2; 10 nucleotides agree with TRBD1. The CDR3 loop spans 16 amino acids. Germline V gives CDR1 SQVTM, CDR2 ANQGSEA. The trim removed 5 bases at V and 4 bases at J, leaving 13 bases unmatched. The CDR3 DNA reads TGCAGCGTTCACGGACAGGGGGAAAGCCTCGTCTATGGCTACACCTTC. This gives the protein CSVHGQGESLVYGYTF.

This rearrangement joins TRBV4-1 to TRBJ1-5, with unresolved D. The V end was cut by 0 bases, the J end by 2 bases, with 11 bases between. The V gene's germline CDR1 is MGHRA and CDR2 YSYEKL. The CDR3 contains 16 residues. The CDR3 loop is CASSQDGGSGNQPQHF. The CDR3 nucleotides are TGCGCCAGCAGCCAAGATGGAGGGAGTGGCAATCAGCCCCAGCATTTT.

The chain has TRBV5-8 and TRBJ2-2, with 9 bases matching TRBD1. V gave up 0 bases and J gave up 7 bases; unmatched junction bases: 4. This CDR3 has 15 residues. Germline CDR1 reads SGHTS; CDR2 reads YDEGEE. CDR3 in amino acids: CASSLGQGVGGELFF. In DNA form, the CDR3 reads TGTGCCAGCAGCTTGGGACAGGGGGTTGGCGGGGAGCTGTTTTTT.

In its sample, this clone was seen a few times. The chain couples TRBV9 to TRBJ2-3; D perhaps matches TRBD2 (7 bases). Germline loops: CDR1 SGDLS, CDR2 YYNGEE. This CDR3 comprises 15 residues. V shed 3 bases and J shed 4 bases, with 15 bases lying between them. CDR3 coding DNA: TGTGCCAGCAGCGCAGCGGGGACAAAGGCAGATACGCAGTATTTT. Encoded protein: CASSAAGTKADTQYF.

The chain joins TRBV28 to TRBJ1-5, with D unclear. This CDR3 spans 16 amino acids. Deletions cut 6 bases from V and 4 bases from J, with 19 bases between. Germline values: CDR1 MDHEN, CDR2 SYDVKM. The CDR3 region is CASRDAGRNYNQPQHF. The CDR3 nucleotides read TGTGCCAGCAGGGACGCGGGGAGGAACTATAATCAGCCCCAGCATTTT.

CDR3 region: CASSLVANDEQFF. The CDR3 region has the DNA TGTGCCAGCAGCTTGGTTGCTAACGATGAGCAGTTCTTC. The chain recombines TRBV5-6 with TRBJ2-1; unclear D gene. The CDR3 length is 13 residues. Germline loops: CDR1 SGHDT, CDR2 YYEEEE. Trimming left V 0 bases short and J 8 bases short, with 9 bases between.

The V and J genes are TRBV10-3 and TRBJ1-3, with 9 bases identical to TRBD1. CDR1 and CDR2 (germline): ENHRY, SYGVKD. The CDR3 is 13 residues long. Unmatched junction bases numbered 6, after V lost 11 bases and J lost 4 bases. CDR3 DNA sequence: TGTGCCTCCGGGACAGGGACGGGAAACACCATATATTTT. Translated: CASGTGTGNTIYF.